The 30 T cell receptor beta chains reported below all come from one sample, sequenced in a study of brain T cells in children with intractable seizures. The protocol was immunoSEQ multiplex PCR, while the TCRdb copy is restricted to in-frame clones and leaves out a portion. The sample contains about 7,400 clones, around 70% of which appear only once. Only cases whose brain tissue showed the highest T cell transcript signatures were sequenced. Sample: resected brain tissue, taken at surgery. The receptors come from a boy under two years old with tuberous sclerosis and intractable seizures.

The rearrangement links TRBV19 to TRBJ2-1; 9 bases are a match to TRBD2. CDR1 is LNHDA, CDR2 SQIVND, per germline (reference sequence). J was trimmed by 1 base and V by 2 bases; bases with no gene match: 9. CDR3 length: 18 residues. The CDR3 region is CASSIYGLARGSYNEQFF. The CDR3 DNA reads TGTGCCAGTAGTATATATGGACTAGCGCGGGGGTCCTACAATGAGCAGTTCTTC.

This clone appeared once. V gene TRBV6-6 combines with J gene TRBJ1-2; D gene uncertain. The length of the CDR3 is 11 residues. Trimming removed 11 bases at V and 6 bases at J, with 13 bases between. CDR1 MNHNY and CDR2 SVGAGI come from the germline V gene (reference sequence). The CDR3 sequence is CAYKWVDGYTF. CDR3 bases: TGTGCCTATAAATGGGTGGATGGCTACACCTTC.

V gene TRBV9 combines with J gene TRBJ1-1; D remains ambiguous. V lost 0 bases, J lost 5 bases, and 8 bases lay in between. The germline gives CDR1 SGDLS, CDR2 YYNGEE. The CDR3 consists of 13 residues. The CDR3 sequence: CASSVGGSTEAFF. In nucleotides, the CDR3 is TGTGCCAGCAGCGTAGGTGGGAGTACTGAAGCTTTCTTT.

This chain links TRBV9 with TRBJ2-7, with a weak D call TRBD2 (5 bases). From germline, CDR1 is SGDLS and CDR2 YYNGEE. Trimming removed 4 bases at V and 1 base at J, with 9 bases between. This CDR3 spans 13 amino acids. In DNA, the CDR3 is TGTGCCAGCAGCACCGGGGTTTCCTACGAGCAGTACTTC. Translation gives CASSTGVSYEQYF.

The rearrangement links TRBV14 to TRBJ2-2; weak D call: TRBD2 (6 bases). Germline V CDR1 and CDR2: SGHDN, FVKESK. This CDR3 contains 14 residues. V was pared by 4 bases and J by 5 bases, with 11 bases between. CDR3 sequence reads: CASSRLDWTGELFF. The CDR3 nucleotides read TGTGCCAGCAGCCGACTAGATTGGACCGGGGAGCTGTTTTTT. The full variable domain, in which reference TRBV14 and TRBJ2-2 provide the parts outside the CDR3, is EAGVTQFPSHSVIEKGQTVTLRCDPISGHDNLYWYRRVMGKEIKFLLHFVKESKQDESGMPNNRFLAERTGGTYSTLKVQPAELEDSGVYFCASSRLDWTGELFFGEGSRLTVL.

This clone was observed a handful of times. This chain links TRBV10-3 with TRBJ2-1; 12 nucleotides match TRBD2. The CDR3 length is 15 residues. Germline-derived CDR1 and CDR2 are ENHRY and SYGVKD. Unmatched junction bases numbered 3, after V lost 2 bases and J lost 7 bases. The CDR3 region is CAISETSGRLNEQFF. The CDR3 coding sequence is TGTGCCATCAGTGAGACTAGCGGGAGGCTGAATGAGCAGTTCTTC.

The chain carries TRBV30 and TRBJ1-1; D perhaps matches TRBD1 (5 bases). This CDR3 has 16 residues. The V gene's germline CDR1 is GTSNPN and CDR2 SVGIG (reference sequence). Trimming removed 0 bases at V and 3 bases at J, with 17 bases between. The CDR3, as DNA: TGTGCCTGGAGTGTGGGGACCCTTCGGTGGGACACTGAAGCTTTCTTT. It translates to CAWSVGTLRWDTEAFF.

This chain's CDR3 is CASQTLDGYTF. The DNA for the CDR3 is TGTGCCAGCCAGACCTTGGATGGCTACACCTTC. The chain is built from TRBV6-6 and TRBJ1-2; no firm D call. CDR1 and CDR2 from the germline V gene are MNHNY and SVGAGI (reference sequence). The CDR3 has 11 residues. V lost 8 bases and J lost 6, with 10 bases in between.

In its sample, this clone is large (0.1 to 1%). V usage is TRBV6-2 or TRBV6-3 and J usage is TRBJ1-1; D is unresolved. The CDR3 extends over 15 amino acids. V was cut by 5 bases and J by 1 base, with 14 bases left in between. The germline V gene has CDR1 MNHEY and CDR2 SVGEGT. CDR3 in amino acids: CASSKDRAENTEAFF. In nucleotides, the CDR3 is TGTGCCAGCAGTAAGGACCGGGCCGAGAACACTGAAGCTTTCTTT.

The chain is built from TRBV9 and TRBJ2-3, with 12 bases fitting TRBD2. This CDR3 spans 18 amino acids. Trimming took 0 bases from V and 3 from J; bases not matched to a gene: 8. From germline, CDR1 is SGDLS and CDR2 YYNGEE. This CDR3 reads CASSVVASGGARTDTQYF. In DNA, the CDR3 is TGTGCCAGCAGCGTAGTGGCTAGCGGGGGGGCCAGGACAGATACGCAGTATTTT.

Written as DNA, the CDR3 is TGTGCCAGCTTAATACGCGTTAATGAGCAGTTCTTC. This translates into CASLIRVNEQFF. The chain links TRBV6-1 to TRBJ2-1; no reliable D call. The CDR3 contains 12 residues. Germline V lookup: CDR1 MNHNS, CDR2 SASEGT. The V and J ends lost 8 bases and 7 bases respectively, with 12 bases between them.

DNA for the CDR3: TGTGCCAGCAGTTTACTAGCGGGAGGTAGCAATGAGCAGTTCTTC. Translating gives CASSLLAGGSNEQFF. The gene calls are TRBV6-5 and TRBJ2-1; 12 nucleotides match TRBD2. The CDR3 runs 15 residues. Germline V gene sequence: CDR1 MNHEY, CDR2 SVGAGI. Trimming removed 4 bases from V and 6 bases from J; junction bases left unmatched: 4.

The V and J genes are TRBV7-6 and TRBJ2-2, with 8 bases identical to TRBD1. After removal of 7 bases from V and 5 bases from J, the junction contained 6 bases not matched to a gene. Germline V gene lookup returns CDR1 SGHVS and CDR2 FNYEAQ. This CDR3 is 14 amino acids long. The CDR3 spells CASNPRQGTGELFF. In DNA form, the CDR3 reads TGTGCCAGCAACCCCCGACAGGGGACCGGGGAGCTGTTTTTT.

The gene calls are TRBV9 and TRBJ1-1; TRBD1 might be the D (6 bases). CDR3 length: 15 amino acids. From germline, CDR1 is SGDLS and CDR2 YYNGEE. V dropped 4 bases and J dropped 3 bases, with 16 bases sitting between them. The DNA of the CDR3 is TGTGCCAGCAGCCCCGGGCACAGGGTTGACACTGAAGCTTTCTTT. Its protein is CASSPGHRVDTEAFF.

DNA of the CDR3: TGTGCCAGTAGTATTTGGCCGGGAACAGATCTTTTTGGCTACACCTTC. It encodes CASSIWPGTDLFGYTF. The chain couples TRBV19 to TRBJ1-2; D is uncertain. V dropped 3 bases and J dropped 7 bases, with 21 bases sitting between them. The CDR3 length is 16 residues. Germline CDR1 and CDR2: LNHDA and SQIVND (reference sequence). Using reference TRBV19 and TRBJ1-2 for the parts outside the CDR3, the full variable domain is DGGITQSPKYLFRKEGQNVTLSCEQNLNHDAMYWYRQDPGQGLRLIYYSQIVNDFQKGDIAEGYSVSREKKESFPLTVTSAQKNPTAFYLCASSIWPGTDLFGYTFGSGTRLTVV.

This chain joins TRBV12-5 and TRBJ1-1; tentatively, D is TRBD1 (5 bases). CDR1 is LGHNT, CDR2 FRNRAP, per germline. CDR3 length equals 12 residues. The V gene lost 5 bases and the J gene lost 6 bases, with 10 bases spanning the gap. This chain's CDR3 is CASGLARAEAFF. The CDR3 DNA reads TGTGCTAGTGGTCTGGCCAGGGCTGAAGCTTTCTTT.

This rearrangement joins TRBV24-1 to TRBJ2-7; 10 bases are shared with TRBD1. J was trimmed by 10 bases and V by 9 bases; bases with no gene match: 8. The CDR3 is 12 amino acids. Germline-derived CDR1 and CDR2 are KGHDR and SFDVKD. CDR3 sequence (DNA): TGTGCCACCTCCCGGACAGGGGGAATTCAGTACTTC. Amino acid sequence: CATSRTGGIQYF.

The chain is built from TRBV2 and TRBJ2-1; D is undetermined. Trimming stripped 11 bases from V and 7 bases from J, with 12 bases between. Germline V gene sequence: CDR1 SNHLY, CDR2 FYNNEI. The CDR3 is 11 amino acids. The CDR3 nucleotides read TGTGCCGGGGAACTCGGGAATGAGCAGTTCTTC. It yields the protein CAGELGNEQFF. Filled out from reference TRBV2 and TRBJ2-1, the complete variable domain reads EPEVTQTPSHQVTQMGQEVILRCVPISNHLYFYWYRQILGQKVEFLVSFYNNEISEKSEIFDDQFSVERPDGSNFTLKIRSTKLEDSAMYFCAGELGNEQFFGPGTRLTVL.

This chain links TRBV19 with TRBJ2-3; 9 bases map to TRBD1. The germline V gene has CDR1 LNHDA and CDR2 SQIVND (reference sequence). The CDR3 extends over 15 amino acids. V lost 5 bases and J lost 6; bases outside the gene matches: 9. CDR3 sequence: CASSPSGTGLDTQYF. The CDR3 DNA is TGTGCCAGTAGTCCGTCCGGGACAGGGTTGGATACGCAGTATTTT.

V is TRBV5-1 and J is TRBJ2-2; D is possibly TRBD1 or TRBD2 (5 bases each). CDR1 is SGHRS, CDR2 YFSETQ, per germline. V was trimmed by 4 bases and J by 7 bases, leaving 11 bases between them. This CDR3 is 13 amino acids long. This CDR3 reads CASSRDGSGELFF. For the CDR3, the DNA is TGCGCCAGCAGCCGGGACGGCAGCGGGGAGCTGTTTTTT.

The chain has TRBV30 and TRBJ2-7; the D call may be TRBD1 or TRBD2 (5 bases each). CDR3 length: 14 residues. Trimming took off 3 bases at V and 0 bases at J, with 12 bases between the two ends. Germline CDR1 reads GTSNPN; CDR2 reads SVGIG (reference sequence). CDR3 sequence reads: CAWRAGGSSYEQYF. CDR3 bases: TGTGCCTGGAGGGCTGGGGGTAGCTCCTACGAGCAGTACTTC.

The chain couples TRBV27 to TRBJ2-2, with TRBD1 matching 7 bases. The germline gives CDR1 MNHEY, CDR2 SMNVEV (reference sequence). This CDR3 is built from 14 residues. Germline trimming cut 3 bases from V and 3 bases from J; bases unmatched to any gene: 1. CDR3 region: CASSFRGYTGELFF. CDR3 nucleotide sequence: TGTGCCAGCAGTTTCAGGGGGTACACCGGGGAGCTGTTTTTT.

Notes on this clone: The sample has other DNA sequences that encode this CDR3 too. The chain's CDR3 is CASRGVDGYTF. For the CDR3, the DNA is TGTGCCTCCAGGGGAGTGGATGGCTACACCTTC. The V and J genes are TRBV6-6 and TRBJ1-2; D might be TRBD1 (6 bases). Trimming left V 11 bases short and J 6 bases short, with 13 bases between. Germline V gene data show CDR1 as MNHNY and CDR2 as SVGAGI (reference sequence). The CDR3 runs to 11 residues.

V gene TRBV5-4 combines with J gene TRBJ2-7; 9 bases are shared with TRBD2. V lost 2 bases and J lost 3; bases outside the gene matches: 9. Germline CDR1 SGHNT, CDR2 YYREEE (reference sequence). The CDR3 length is 16 residues. DNA for the CDR3: TGTGCCAGCAGCTTTGGTTCCAGCGGGGGGAACTACGAGCAGTACTTC. It is translated as CASSFGSSGGNYEQYF.

The chain combines TRBV27 with TRBJ2-2; perhaps TRBD1 as D (6 bases). V lost 8 bases and J lost 5, with 15 bases in between. Germline CDR1 is MNHEY and CDR2 is SMNVEV (reference sequence). This CDR3 comprises 14 residues. The CDR3 reads CASRSIGGTGELFF. CDR3 in DNA: TGTGCCAGCCGAAGTATAGGGGGTACCGGGGAGCTGTTTTTT.

This clone was found a few times. The rearrangement joins TRBV6-2 or TRBV6-3 to TRBJ2-1, with D perhaps matching TRBD2 (6 bases). Germline V gene lookup returns CDR1 MNHEY and CDR2 SVGEGT. V was pared by 5 bases and J by 6 bases, with 14 bases between. The CDR3 sequence is 14 residues long. The CDR3 spells CASSLGLVRNEQFF. The CDR3 nucleotides are TGTGCCAGCAGTCTGGGACTCGTTCGCAATGAGCAGTTCTTC.

The chain joins TRBV4-2 to TRBJ2-7; D perhaps matches TRBD2 (7 bases). From germline, CDR1 is LGHNA and CDR2 YNFKEQ. The V end was cut by 0 bases, the J end by 1 base, with 16 bases between. The CDR3 extends over 17 amino acids. This CDR3 is CASSQDFVRGGSYEQYF. CDR3 sequence (DNA): TGTGCCAGCAGCCAAGATTTTGTGAGGGGGGGTTCCTACGAGCAGTACTTC.

The chain has TRBV6-5 and TRBJ1-3; 8 bases align to TRBD1. Germline trimming cut 3 bases from V and 0 bases from J; bases unmatched to any gene: 1. CDR1 is MNHEY and CDR2 is SVGAGI in the germline V gene. The CDR3 runs 15 residues. CDR3 nucleotide sequence: TGTGCCAGCAGTTATACAGGGGGCTCTGGAAACACCATATATTTT. Its translation: CASSYTGGSGNTIYF.

The CDR3: CATSQGSHEQYF. CDR3 sequence (DNA): TGTGCCACCAGTCAAGGGTCCCACGAGCAGTACTTC. The J gene is TRBJ2-7, the V gene TRBV24-1; D is uncertain. Trimming took 6 bases from V and 5 from J, leaving 10 bases between them. CDR3 length: 12 amino acids. Germline assignment: CDR1 KGHDR and CDR2 SFDVKD.

The chain is built from TRBV19 and TRBJ2-7, with D maybe TRBD1 (6 bases). V dropped 3 bases and J dropped 3 bases, with 12 bases sitting between them. This CDR3 spans 14 amino acids. Looked up from germline, CDR1 is LNHDA and CDR2 is SQIVND (reference sequence). For the CDR3, the DNA is TGTGCCAGTAGTATCAGGGGAGCGAACTACGAGCAGTACTTC. The encoded protein is CASSIRGANYEQYF.